This TCR beta chain was recovered during a study of T cells in Graves' hyperthyroidism and ophthalmopathy. Overall study results and limits: The model identified upcoming ophthalmopathy a median approximately six months ahead of onset. Blood also held most thyroid clonotypes expanded beyond 0.001.

This clonotype was seen ten or more times. What it recognizes is unknown. The CDR3 is 13 residues long. V was pared by 6 bases and J by 3 bases, with 12 bases between. The germline V gene has CDR1 MNHNS and CDR2 SASEGT. Amplification yielded TCR beta CDR3 regions, with RNA transcripts as the source. HTBI primers drove first-round RT-PCR of the TCR CDR3. TCRdb re-analysed the multiplex PCR reads in MiXCR, keeping a single row per CDR3 protein. The table lists over 450,000 distinct CDR3 sequences, over 13% of them singletons, with less than 20% in the top ten. Subjects aged 18 to 65 presented with newly diagnosed hyperthyroidism of less than 2 months' duration. Exclusion of a patient resulted from uncontrolled infection, other autoimmune disease, pregnancy or lactation.

Sequencing was carried out using blood. The chain recombines TRBV6-1 with TRBJ2-7, with D possibly TRBD1 on 6 matching bases. The TCR comes from a young woman with Graves' hyperthyroidism. CDR3 sequence: CASRRGIVYEQYV. In DNA, the CDR3 is TGTGCCAGCAGGAGGGGGATAGTCTACGAGCAGTACGTC.